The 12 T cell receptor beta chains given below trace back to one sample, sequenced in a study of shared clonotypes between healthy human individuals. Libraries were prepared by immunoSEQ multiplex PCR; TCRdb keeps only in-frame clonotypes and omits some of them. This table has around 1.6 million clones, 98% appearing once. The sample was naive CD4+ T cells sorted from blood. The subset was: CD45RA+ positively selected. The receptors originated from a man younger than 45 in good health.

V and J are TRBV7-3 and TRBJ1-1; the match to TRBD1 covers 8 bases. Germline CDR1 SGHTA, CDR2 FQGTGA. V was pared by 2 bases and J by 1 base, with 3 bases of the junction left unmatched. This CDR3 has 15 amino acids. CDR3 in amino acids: CASSLGDRRNTEAFF. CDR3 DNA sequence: TGTGCCAGCAGCTTAGGGGACAGGAGGAACACTGAAGCTTTCTTT. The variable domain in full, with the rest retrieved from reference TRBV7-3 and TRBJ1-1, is GAGVSQTPSNKVTEKGKYVELRCDPISGHTALYWYRQSLGQGPEFLIYFQGTGAADDSGLPNDRFFAVRPEGSVSTLKIQRTERGDSAVYLCASSLGDRRNTEAFFGQGTRLTVV.

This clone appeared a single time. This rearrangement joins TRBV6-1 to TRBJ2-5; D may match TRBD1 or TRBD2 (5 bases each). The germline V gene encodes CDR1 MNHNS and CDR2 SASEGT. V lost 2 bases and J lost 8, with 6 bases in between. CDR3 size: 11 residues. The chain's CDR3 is CASSERDTQYF. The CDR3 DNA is TGTGCCAGCAGTGAAAGGGACACCCAGTACTTC.

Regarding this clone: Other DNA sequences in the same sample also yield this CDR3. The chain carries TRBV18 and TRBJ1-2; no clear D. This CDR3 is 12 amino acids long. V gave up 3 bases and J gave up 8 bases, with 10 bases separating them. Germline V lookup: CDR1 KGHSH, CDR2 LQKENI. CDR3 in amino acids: CASSPPERGYTF. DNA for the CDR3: TGTGCCAGCTCACCGCCTGAAAGGGGCTACACCTTC.

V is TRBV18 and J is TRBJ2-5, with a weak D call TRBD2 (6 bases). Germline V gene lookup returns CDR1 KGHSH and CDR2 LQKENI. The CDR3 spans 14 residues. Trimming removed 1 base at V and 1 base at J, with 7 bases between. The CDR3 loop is CASSPQLAQETQYF. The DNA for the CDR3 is TGTGCCAGCTCACCACAACTAGCCCAAGAGACCCAGTACTTC.

The CDR3 bases are TGTGCCAGCAGCGCAGGGGTACGGGAAGAGACCCAGTACTTC. Protein: CASSAGVREETQYF. The V gene is TRBV9, the J gene TRBJ2-5, with D perhaps matching TRBD1 (6 bases). Trimming removed 3 bases from V and 3 bases from J, with 12 bases in between. The germline V gene encodes CDR1 SGDLS and CDR2 YYNGEE. The CDR3 loop spans 14 amino acids.

The CDR3 DNA follows: TGCGCCAGCAGCCCGGGACAGGGGGTCAGGGGCCAAGAGACCCAGTACTTC. This encodes CASSPGQGVRGQETQYF. The J gene is TRBJ2-5, the V gene TRBV5-1; TRBD1 matches 11 bases. In germline, CDR1 is SGHRS, CDR2 YFSETQ. V was pared by 4 bases and J by 1 base, with 9 bases of the junction left unmatched. The CDR3 is made up of 17 amino acids.

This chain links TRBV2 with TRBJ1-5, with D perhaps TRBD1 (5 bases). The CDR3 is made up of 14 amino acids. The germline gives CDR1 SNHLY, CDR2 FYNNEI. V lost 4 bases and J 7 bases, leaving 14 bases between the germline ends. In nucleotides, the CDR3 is TGTGCCAGCAGTGCCGGCAACCAGGGACAGCCCCAGCATTTT. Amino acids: CASSAGNQGQPQHF.

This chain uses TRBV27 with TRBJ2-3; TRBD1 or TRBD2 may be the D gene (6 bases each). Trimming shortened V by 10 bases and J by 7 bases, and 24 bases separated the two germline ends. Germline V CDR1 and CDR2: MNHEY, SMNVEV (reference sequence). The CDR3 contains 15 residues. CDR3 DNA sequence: TGTGCCACCAACTTATTCCCCGGGGGCGCGCATACGCAGTATTTT. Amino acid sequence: CATNLFPGGAHTQYF.

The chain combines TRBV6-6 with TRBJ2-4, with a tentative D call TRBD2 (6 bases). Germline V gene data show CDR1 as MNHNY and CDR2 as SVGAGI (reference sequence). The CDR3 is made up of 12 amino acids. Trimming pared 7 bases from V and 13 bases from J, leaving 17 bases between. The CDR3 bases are TGTGCCAGCACCCCTGGGAATGGAGGGCAGTACTTC. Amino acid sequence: CASTPGNGGQYF.

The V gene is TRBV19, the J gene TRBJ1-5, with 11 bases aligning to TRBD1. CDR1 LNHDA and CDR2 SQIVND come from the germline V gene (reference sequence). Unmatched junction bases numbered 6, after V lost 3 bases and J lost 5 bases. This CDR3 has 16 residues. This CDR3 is CASSMGPGQGDQPQHF. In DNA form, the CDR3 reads TGTGCCAGTAGTATGGGGCCGGGACAGGGGGATCAGCCCCAGCATTTT.

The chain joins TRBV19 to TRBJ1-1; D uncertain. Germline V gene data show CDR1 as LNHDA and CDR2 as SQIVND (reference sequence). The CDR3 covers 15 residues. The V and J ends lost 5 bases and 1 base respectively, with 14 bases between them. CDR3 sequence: CASSFASAGNTEAFF. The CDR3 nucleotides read TGTGCCAGTAGTTTCGCGTCGGCAGGGAACACTGAAGCTTTCTTT.

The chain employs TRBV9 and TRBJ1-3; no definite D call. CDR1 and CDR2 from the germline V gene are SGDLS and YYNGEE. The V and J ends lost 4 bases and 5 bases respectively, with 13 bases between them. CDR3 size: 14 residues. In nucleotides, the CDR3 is TGTGCCAGCAGCCCCGGACGGAGCCGAAACACCATATATTTT. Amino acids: CASSPGRSRNTIYF.